One sample yielded the 16 T cell receptor beta chains listed below, sequenced in a study of OX40 agonist ivuxolimab in advanced cancers. Sequenced by immunoSEQ multiplex PCR; TCRdb stores in-frame clones only, minus some. This table holds 45,000 to 60,000 clones, about 91% found once. The source was CD4+ or CD8+ T cells sorted from blood, collected in a trial of the OX40 agonist ivuxolimab. The receptors shown here come from an adult with an advanced solid tumor such as melanoma, head and neck, liver or kidney cancer.

The count of this clone is one. The V gene is TRBV7-9, the J gene TRBJ2-5; perhaps TRBD1 as D (6 bases). The V end was cut by 5 bases, the J end by 2 bases, with 21 bases between. Germline V gene data show CDR1 as SEHNR and CDR2 as FQNEAQ (reference sequence). The CDR3 has 17 amino acids. CDR3 in DNA: TGTGCCAGCAGCGGCTTAGGGGGTGAAAGCTTACAAGAGACCCAGTACTTC. It translates to CASSGLGGESLQETQYF. The complete variable domain, with remaining parts taken from reference TRBV7-9 and TRBJ2-5, reads DTGVSQNPRHKITKRGQNVTFRCDPISEHNRLYWYRQTLGQGPEFLTYFQNEAQLEKSRLLSDRFSAERPKGSFSTLEIQRTEQGDSAMYLCASSGLGGESLQETQYFGPGTRLLVL.

V usage is TRBV6-6 and J usage is TRBJ2-1; unclear D gene. Trimming pared 4 bases from V and 5 bases from J, leaving 9 bases between. Per germline, CDR1 MNHNY and CDR2 SVGAGI (reference sequence). The CDR3 length is 13 residues. The CDR3 here is CASSWTDDNEQFF. The CDR3 coding sequence is TGTGCCAGCAGTTGGACGGATGACAATGAGCAGTTCTTC.

The chain has TRBV5-1 and TRBJ2-1; TRBD1 matches at 8 bases. CDR1 and CDR2 (germline): SGHRS, YFSETQ. The V and J ends lost 4 bases and 8 bases, in that order; junction bases with no gene match: 5. CDR3 length: 13 residues. The CDR3 region has the DNA TGCGCCAGCAGCCCGACAGGGGACGATGAGCAGTTCTTC. Protein product: CASSPTGDDEQFF. The full variable domain, completed using reference TRBV5-1 and TRBJ2-1, is KAGVTQTPRYLIKTRGQQVTLSCSPISGHRSVSWYQQTPGQGLQFLFEYFSETQRNKGNFPGRFSGRQFSNSRSEMNVSTLELGDSALYLCASSPTGDDEQFFGPGTRLTVL.

The chain couples TRBV5-6 to TRBJ2-5; TRBD2 aligns across 7 bases. CDR1 and CDR2 from the germline V gene are SGHDT and YYEEEE. J lost 6 bases, V lost 3 bases, and 5 bases had no gene match. The CDR3 covers 13 residues. CDR3 sequence reads: CASSWTSIQTQYF. CDR3 bases: TGTGCCAGCAGCTGGACTAGTATCCAGACCCAGTACTTC.

The chain employs TRBV28 and TRBJ1-5, with D perhaps TRBD1 (5 bases). The CDR3 has 15 amino acids. The V and J ends lost 2 bases and 3 bases respectively, with 11 bases between them. CDR1 is MDHEN and CDR2 is SYDVKM in the germline V gene. Written as DNA, the CDR3 is TGTGCCAGCAGTTTAAGCGGGGGAGACAATCAGCCCCAGCATTTT. Translated: CASSLSGGDNQPQHF.

This clone was seen only once. This sequence joins TRBV9 and TRBJ2-5; D may correspond to TRBD1 or TRBD2 (5 bases each). The V gene's germline CDR1 is SGDLS and CDR2 YYNGEE. Trimming took off 3 bases at V and 5 bases at J, with 17 bases between the two ends. The CDR3 loop spans 15 amino acids. The CDR3 region is CASSASGDPGETQYF. The CDR3 DNA sequence: TGTGCCAGCAGCGCCTCCGGGGACCCCGGGGAGACCCAGTACTTC.

The chain is built from TRBV5-4 and TRBJ2-7; TRBD2 matches at 8 bases. The CDR3 is made up of 14 amino acids. V gave up 4 bases and J gave up 6 bases; unmatched junction bases: 9. The germline CDR1 and CDR2 sequences are SGHNT and YYREEE (reference sequence). This CDR3 reads CASSRGLAAIEQYF. For the CDR3, the DNA is TGTGCCAGCAGCCGCGGACTAGCCGCTATCGAGCAGTACTTC.

The chain carries TRBV7-9 and TRBJ2-7, with 11 bases that match TRBD1. Germline trimming cut 5 bases from V and 1 base from J; bases unmatched to any gene: 4. Germline V CDR1 and CDR2: SEHNR, FQNEAQ (reference sequence). The CDR3 consists of 15 residues. DNA for the CDR3: TGTGCCAGCAGCCCCCGGGACAGGGGGTCCTACGAGCAGTACTTC. It codes for CASSPRDRGSYEQYF. Full variable domain (rest looked up from reference TRBV7-9 and TRBJ2-7): DTGVSQNPRHKITKRGQNVTFRCDPISEHNRLYWYRQTLGQGPEFLTYFQNEAQLEKSRLLSDRFSAERPKGSFSTLEIQRTEQGDSAMYLCASSPRDRGSYEQYFGPGTRLTVT.

The J gene is TRBJ1-1, the V gene TRBV10-3, with D perhaps matching TRBD1 (5 bases). Germline CDR1 and CDR2: ENHRY and SYGVKD. Deletions cut 11 bases from V and 1 base from J, with 14 bases between. The CDR3 extends over 13 amino acids. The DNA of the CDR3 is TGTGCCGCCGGGGGGGGAGGGAACACTGAAGCTTTCTTT. Protein product: CAAGGGGNTEAFF.

Remarks on this clone: The junction departs from germline at one end; a sequencing error may be responsible. V usage is TRBV7-3 and J usage is TRBJ2-1; 11 nucleotides match TRBD2. The CDR3 runs to 16 residues. The germline V gene encodes CDR1 SGHTA and CDR2 FQGTGA. The CDR3 reads CASSLTGTSGYNEQFF. In DNA form, the CDR3 reads TGTGCCAGCAGCCTAACCGGGACTAGCGGATACAATGAGCAGTTCTTC.

The rearrangement joins TRBV19 to TRBJ2-2, with D possibly TRBD2 on 6 matching bases. V lost 7 bases, J lost 4 bases, and 16 bases lay in between. This CDR3 is built from 15 residues. Germline CDR1 is LNHDA and CDR2 is SQIVND (reference sequence). The DNA for the CDR3 is TGTGCCAGTACCGCTACTAGCCTGCCCACCGGGGAGCTGTTTTTT. It specifies CASTATSLPTGELFF.

The chain carries TRBV2 and TRBJ2-2, with 11 bases identical to TRBD2. This CDR3 is built from 18 residues. V lost 2 bases to trimming and J lost 0 bases; unmatched junction nucleotides: 5. Germline-derived CDR1 and CDR2 are SNHLY and FYNNEI. The CDR3, as DNA: TGTGCCAGCAGTGAAACGGGACTAGCGGATTCGAACACCGGGGAGCTGTTTTTT. Translation gives CASSETGLADSNTGELFF. Combining the CDR3 with reference TRBV2 and TRBJ2-2 gives the whole variable domain EPEVTQTPSHQVTQMGQEVILRCVPISNHLYFYWYRQILGQKVEFLVSFYNNEISEKSEIFDDQFSVERPDGSNFTLKIRSTKLEDSAMYFCASSETGLADSNTGELFFGEGSRLTVL.

The rearrangement links TRBV6-5 to TRBJ1-1; tentatively, D is TRBD1 (5 bases). Germline V gives CDR1 MNHEY, CDR2 SVGAGI. The CDR3 is made up of 14 amino acids. V shed 6 bases and J shed 1 base, with 12 bases lying between them. The CDR3 nucleotides read TGTGCCAGCAGCCAGACAGTGTGGAACACTGAAGCTTTCTTT. Protein product: CASSQTVWNTEAFF.

The chain has TRBV7-2 and TRBJ2-7; possible D gene TRBD1, 6 bases. This CDR3 comprises 15 residues. Trimming took 3 bases from V and 2 from J, leaving 14 bases between them. CDR1 and CDR2 (germline): SGHTA, FQGNSA. CDR3 residues: CASSFYSDSTYEQYF. CDR3 bases: TGTGCCAGCAGCTTCTACTCGGACAGCACCTACGAGCAGTACTTC.

The chain links TRBV21-1 to TRBJ1-5; the DNA was not used to check the table's D call, TRBD1. TRBV21-1 is a pseudogene locus. The CDR3 has 14 residues. The CDR3 loop reads CASSKLWHHQPQHF. Written as DNA, the CDR3 is TGTGCCAGCAGCAAATTATGGCATCATCAGCCCCAGCATTTT.

The V gene is TRBV19, the J gene TRBJ2-1, with 8 nucleotides matching TRBD2. The V and J ends lost 10 bases and 0 bases, in that order; junction bases with no gene match: 11. In germline, CDR1 is LNHDA, CDR2 SQIVND (reference sequence). The CDR3 covers 16 residues. The chain's CDR3 is CATKSSGLSSYNEQFF. In DNA, the CDR3 is TGTGCCACCAAATCTAGCGGGTTGAGCTCCTACAATGAGCAGTTCTTC.